This T cell receptor beta chain was profiled in a study of OX40 agonist ivuxolimab in advanced cancers. Regarding the study as a whole: Among the lowest peripheral clonal expansion occurred in 0.1-3.0 mg/kg partial responders. Blood T cells, both CD4+ and CD8+, expanded clonally by week 6 at 0.1 to 3.0 mg/kg.

About this clone itself: Antigen unknown.

The method was immunoSEQ multiplex PCR; TCRdb's version includes in-frame clones alone and lacks a portion of them. The sample carries about 84,000 clones, about 91% recorded once. V shed 3 bases and J shed 3 bases, with 17 bases lying between them. The CDR3 runs to 15 residues. Germline V CDR1 and CDR2: GTSNPN, SVGIG (reference sequence). The starting material was CD4+ or CD8+ T cells sorted from blood, obtained in a trial of the OX40 agonist ivuxolimab. The sequence was obtained from an adult with an advanced solid tumor such as melanoma, head and neck, liver or kidney cancer. This chain links TRBV30 with TRBJ1-2; D is possibly TRBD1 (6 bases). CDR3 nucleotide sequence: TGTGCCTGGAGAGGCAGGGGAGGGGGTTACTATGGCTACACCTTC. Residues: CAWRGRGGGYYGYTF. Looking up the rest from reference TRBV30 and TRBJ1-2 gives the full variable domain: SQTIHQWPATLVQPVGSPLSLECTVEGTSNPNLYWYRQAAGRGLQLLFYSVGIGQISSEVPQNLSASRPQDRQFILSSKKLLLSDSGFYLCAWRGRGGGYYGYTFGSGTRLTVV.